This entry concerns a single TCR beta chain. There is no known antigen for this receptor. No much larger clone is present one base from it, and per-base qualities are unavailable. Using the deep immunoSEQ assay, TCR CDR3 regions were amplified from genomic DNA by multiplex PCR. For each cell subset, the extracted genomic DNA was distributed evenly across all wells of several immunoSEQ 96-well plates, and each plate served as one replicate. For sorted subsets, about 200 ng genomic DNA, equal to some 28,000 T cell genomes, was loaded into each replicate PCR. Purified libraries were quantified with a Qubit 3.0 fluorometer, sized on a Bioanalyzer 2100, and re-quantified with the KAPA Library Quantification kit. Each immunoSEQ 96-well plate was sequenced on its own single-read 150-cycle Illumina NextSeq 550 flow cell. The published analysis was carried out like this. Because only junctional sequences without quality scores were contained in the immunoSEQ output, filtering matching that applied to full-length reads could not be performed. To assign V/J genes and CDR3, sequences were annotated against IMGT germline references using PyIR, a Python wrapper for IgBLAST v1.9. Reads were removed for weak V/J assignments (E-value above 1e-6), missing CDR3, stop codons, out-of-frame junctions, or ambiguous translated residues. A V3J clonotype was defined by an identical inferred V gene, J gene, and CDR3 amino acid sequence. To compute the percentage overlap between repertoires, the number of shared unique clonotypes was divided by the size of the smaller repertoire. RTK rarefaction, the Chao1 estimator, and Recon v2.1 estimates of unobserved clonotypes were used to assess repertoire richness. Generation probabilities for all TCRbeta clonotypes obtained by the gDNA method from a handful of donors were computed using OLGA. Entries here come from immuneACCESS through TCRdb and include only in-frame sequences with V and J called. Some clones fail to appear in such tables; in the studies checked, an unresolved V gene covers under half of the shortfall, and the cause of the remainder is unknown. The V and J calls and clone size come from that table; D and trimming were worked out from the DNA. This sample holds 2.3 million or so clones; over 90% were observed only once. The ten largest clones add up to 0.3% to 0.4% of the sample.

This record belongs to a study of shared clonotypes between healthy human individuals (dated by TCRdb to 2019 to 2021). In the study overall: A few men and two women, aged 18 to 49 years, made up the cohort. To increase sequencing depth and limit assay-specific biases, TCR repertoire library preparation and sequencing were carried out by different laboratories using diverse techniques. Between about 0.85 and 9.5 billion PBMCs per donor were obtained by leukapheresis. For each donor, three plates each were used for CD4 naive and CD4 memory, two plates were used for CD8 naive, and one plate was used for CD8 memory. To estimate repertoire size and how much clonotype sharing occurs between individuals, the study deeply sequenced the blood TCR repertoires of several healthy adults. Summary of the overall study and its limitations: Because the study included a small number of donors, the genetic and exposure-history diversity represented was limited. Across four donors, roughly 5.4% of naive CD4, approximately 3.5% of naive CD8, roughly 2.3% of memory CD4, and about 0.4% of memory CD8 clonotypes were shared. Pairwise subsampling indicated that sequencing depth was expected to affect the degree of clonotype sharing among donors. Larger estimated clonotype richness was generally found for naive subsets than for memory subsets. Rarefaction of sorted-subset datasets indicated incomplete sequencing despite the large sequencing depth. Only blood was sampled, and tissue TCR repertoires likely differ from those in blood. Clonotypes shared by all four sorted-subset donors showed higher generation probabilities than non-shared clonotypes.

The donors were healthy, HIV-negative adults who had no recently reported acute infections or vaccinations. All donors were Caucasian adults living in Nashville, Tennessee, USA. Magnetic negative selection was used to enrich CD4+ T cells, after which naive cells were positively selected on CD45RA and the negative fraction became the memory subset. After blood collection by leukapheresis, PBMCs were isolated using Ficoll-Histopaque density gradient centrifugation and then cryopreserved in the vapor phase of liquid nitrogen. Purity and quantity of every magnetically sorted T cell population were checked by analytical flow cytometry. Each sorted fraction had its genomic DNA isolated and then quantified by UV absorbance on a Nanodrop 2000c. The TCR was taken from a man between 18 and 29 years old in good health. Some clones in this sample may be carry-over from other donors' samples. Material: naive CD4+ T cells from PBMCs. In the paper's terms, the cell subset or site label means: CD45RA+ positively selected.

Here is the DNA: TGTGCCAGCAGTTACTCCGGGGAACAGGCTTTCTTT. The resulting protein is CASSYSGEQAFF. The rearrangement combines TRBV6-6 with TRBJ1-1, with an unclear D gene assignment. Between the V and J ends, shortened by 0 bases and 11 bases respectively, the junction contains 10 bases. CDR1 and CDR2 were assigned from the germline V gene (reference sequence) as MNHNY and SVGAGI. From its cysteine to its phenylalanine, the CDR3 spans 12 amino acids. Only the CDR3 DNA is retained, 36 bases long and in frame from the first base.